This entry lists 2 T cell receptor beta chains sequenced from one sample in a study of T-cell reconstitution after alpha-beta-depleted transplantation in children. Researchers prepared the TCRbeta library using unique molecular identifiers, the study reports. TCRdb reprocessed the PCR reads via MiXCR and lists one record per CDR3 protein. This table has a few hundred thousand distinct CDR3 sequences, 10% to 15% appearing once. The specimen comprised PBMCs, mostly from graft donor cells, sampled 360 days after TCRalphabeta/CD19-depleted stem cell transplant. The receptor source for this set is a male patient between 10 and 17 years old who had a stem cell transplant for acute myeloid leukemia, so the T cells may come from the graft donor.

This clonotype was picked up a small number of times. The genes are TRBV7-2 and TRBJ2-7, with D maybe TRBD1 (6 bases). This CDR3 is built from 15 residues. Germline CDR1 and CDR2: SGHTA and FQGNSA. The V gene lost 3 bases and the J gene lost 0 bases, with 12 bases spanning the gap. CDR3: CASSFTGSSSYEQYF. DNA for the CDR3: TGTGCCAGCAGCTTCACAGGGTCTAGCTCCTACGAGCAGTACTTC.

This clonotype was observed a few times. J is TRBJ2-7 and V is TRBV20-1; maybe TRBD2 (5 bases). Germline CDR1 DFQATT, CDR2 SNEGSKA (reference sequence). Trimming shortened V by 6 bases and J by 2 bases, and 17 bases separated the two germline ends. The CDR3 spans 14 residues. The CDR3 spells CSAIGLGETYEQYF. CDR3 nucleotide sequence: TGCAGTGCCATTGGGCTGGGAGAAACCTACGAGCAGTACTTC.